This entry features one T cell receptor beta chain sequence. This record belongs to a study of blood T cell repertoires in COVID-19. Across the study: Material from acute and convalescent COVID-19 was sourced from the United States, Italy and Spain. PBMCs, B-cell-depleted T cells, or T cells were the source of the cDNA or gDNA that made up the material.

Source study methods: How many nucleated cells were present was estimated from reference gene primer amplification. Data came from immunoSEQ multiplex PCR; TCRdb stores just in-frame clones and leaves some out. That table furnishes V, J and clone size, whereas the DNA furnished D and trimming. Of a few hundred thousand clones listed, more than 70% are singletons. CDR3 length: 14 amino acids. The V gene's germline CDR1 is LGHDT and CDR2 YNNKEL (reference sequence). Trimming removed 1 base from V and 7 bases from J; junction bases left unmatched: 2. Sequencing input: peripheral blood. The TCR sequence derives from a man aged 50 or older with active or convalescent COVID-19. The chain uses TRBV3-1 (or the pseudogene TRBV3-2) and TRBJ2-7, with 12 bases identical to TRBD2. The CDR3 sequence: CASSQGLAGVEQYF. The CDR3 nucleotides read TGTGCCAGCAGCCAAGGACTAGCGGGAGTTGAGCAGTACTTC.